The entry below gives a single T cell receptor beta chain sequence along with its context. Its antigen is unidentified. This specimen comes from a study of Ad26.COV2.S vaccination and SARS-CoV-2 variants. Notes on the study in general: TCR breadth and depth analyses may have underestimated total T cell responses.

Treatment denoted: approximately 18 received Ad26.COV2.S at low or high dose, single or two shots; roughly five received placebo; per-sample allocation not given. Vaccine and placebo recipients were sampled on day 63 after the first injection. In Boston, the donor was an adult between 18-55 years of age. The assay was immunoSEQ multiplex PCR, and TCRdb's table has in-frame clones only and misses some. Among about 350,000 clones listed, 86% were seen once. The trim removed 4 bases at V and 7 bases at J, leaving 7 bases unmatched. The CDR3 runs to 15 residues. CDR1 and CDR2 from the germline V gene are LGHNA and YSLEER.

V usage is TRBV4-3 and J usage is TRBJ1-6; the match to TRBD1 covers 7 bases. The receptor was derived from a person between 18 and 65 years old who received the Ad26.COV2.S COVID-19 vaccine or a placebo. Sequenced material: peripheral blood, taken in a trial of Ad26.COV2.S vaccine versus placebo. The CDR3 protein is CASSPRAGGNSPLHF. The CDR3 DNA reads TGCGCCAGCAGCCCCCGGGCAGGGGGGAATTCACCCCTCCACTTT.